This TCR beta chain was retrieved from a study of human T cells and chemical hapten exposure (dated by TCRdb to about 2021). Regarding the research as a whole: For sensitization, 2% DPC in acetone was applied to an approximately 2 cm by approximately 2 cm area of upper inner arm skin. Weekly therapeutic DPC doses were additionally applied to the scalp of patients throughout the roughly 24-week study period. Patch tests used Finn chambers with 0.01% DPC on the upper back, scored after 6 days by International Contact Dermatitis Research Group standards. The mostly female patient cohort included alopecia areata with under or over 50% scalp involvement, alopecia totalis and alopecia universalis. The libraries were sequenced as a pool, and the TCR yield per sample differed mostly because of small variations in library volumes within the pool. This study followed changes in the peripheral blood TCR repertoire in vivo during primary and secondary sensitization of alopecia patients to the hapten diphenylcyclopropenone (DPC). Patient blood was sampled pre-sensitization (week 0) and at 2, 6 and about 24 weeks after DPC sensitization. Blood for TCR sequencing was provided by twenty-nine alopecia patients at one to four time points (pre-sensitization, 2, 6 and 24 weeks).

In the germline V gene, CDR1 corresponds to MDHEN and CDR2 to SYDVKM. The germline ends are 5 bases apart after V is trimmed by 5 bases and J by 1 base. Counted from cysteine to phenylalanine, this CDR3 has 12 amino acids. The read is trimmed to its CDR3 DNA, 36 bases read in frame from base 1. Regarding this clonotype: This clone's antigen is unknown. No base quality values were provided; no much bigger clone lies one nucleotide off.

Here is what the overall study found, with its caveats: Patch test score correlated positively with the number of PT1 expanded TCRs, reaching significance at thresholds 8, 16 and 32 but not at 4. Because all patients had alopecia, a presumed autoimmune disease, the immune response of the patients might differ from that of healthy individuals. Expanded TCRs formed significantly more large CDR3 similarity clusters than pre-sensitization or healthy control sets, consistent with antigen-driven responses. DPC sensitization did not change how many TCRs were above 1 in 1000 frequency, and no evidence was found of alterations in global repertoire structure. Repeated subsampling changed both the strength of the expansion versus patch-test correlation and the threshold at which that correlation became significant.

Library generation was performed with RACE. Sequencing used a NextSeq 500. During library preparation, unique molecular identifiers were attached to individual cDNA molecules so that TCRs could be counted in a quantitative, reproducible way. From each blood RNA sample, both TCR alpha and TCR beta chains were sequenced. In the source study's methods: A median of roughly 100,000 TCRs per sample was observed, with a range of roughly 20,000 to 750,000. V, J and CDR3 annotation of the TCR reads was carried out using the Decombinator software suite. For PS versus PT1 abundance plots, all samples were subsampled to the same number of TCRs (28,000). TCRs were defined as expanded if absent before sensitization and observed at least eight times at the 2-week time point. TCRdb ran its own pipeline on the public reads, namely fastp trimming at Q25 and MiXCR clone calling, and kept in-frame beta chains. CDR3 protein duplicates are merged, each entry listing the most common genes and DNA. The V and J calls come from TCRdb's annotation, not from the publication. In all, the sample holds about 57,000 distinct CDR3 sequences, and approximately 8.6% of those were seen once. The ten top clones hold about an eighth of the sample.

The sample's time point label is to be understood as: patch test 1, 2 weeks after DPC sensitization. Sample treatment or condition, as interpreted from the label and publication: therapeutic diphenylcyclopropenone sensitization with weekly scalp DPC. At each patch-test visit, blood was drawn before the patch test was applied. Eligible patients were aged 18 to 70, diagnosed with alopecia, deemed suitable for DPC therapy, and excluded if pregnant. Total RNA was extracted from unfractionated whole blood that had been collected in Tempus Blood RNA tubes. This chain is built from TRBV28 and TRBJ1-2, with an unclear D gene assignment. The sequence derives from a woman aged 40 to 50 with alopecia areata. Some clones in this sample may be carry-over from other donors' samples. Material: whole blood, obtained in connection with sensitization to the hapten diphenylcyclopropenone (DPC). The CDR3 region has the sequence CASSPINYGYTF. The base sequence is TGTGCCAGCAGTCCTATTAACTATGGCTACACCTTC.